This TCR beta chain is from a study of T-cell memory formation after mild COVID-19. Trimming left V 2 bases short and J 1 base short, with 5 bases between. Germline V gene data show CDR1 as SGHDT and CDR2 as YYEEEE. The CDR3 extends over 13 amino acids. TCRdb re-called the 5' RACE reads with MiXCR, one entry per CDR3 protein. The sample holds approximately 500,000 distinct CDR3 sequences, roughly 25% seen once. This clonotype was observed at least ten times. This sequence joins TRBV5-6 and TRBJ2-3, with D unresolved. This TCR was sampled from an adult woman who had mild COVID-19 (a few samples of this study predate the infection). Cell type and time point are not known. The sequencing input was PBMCs or a T cell subset sorted from them (not recorded which). Here the CDR3 reads CASSFLGTDTQYF. The CDR3 coding sequence is TGTGCCAGCAGCTTCCTGGGCACAGATACGCAGTATTTT.